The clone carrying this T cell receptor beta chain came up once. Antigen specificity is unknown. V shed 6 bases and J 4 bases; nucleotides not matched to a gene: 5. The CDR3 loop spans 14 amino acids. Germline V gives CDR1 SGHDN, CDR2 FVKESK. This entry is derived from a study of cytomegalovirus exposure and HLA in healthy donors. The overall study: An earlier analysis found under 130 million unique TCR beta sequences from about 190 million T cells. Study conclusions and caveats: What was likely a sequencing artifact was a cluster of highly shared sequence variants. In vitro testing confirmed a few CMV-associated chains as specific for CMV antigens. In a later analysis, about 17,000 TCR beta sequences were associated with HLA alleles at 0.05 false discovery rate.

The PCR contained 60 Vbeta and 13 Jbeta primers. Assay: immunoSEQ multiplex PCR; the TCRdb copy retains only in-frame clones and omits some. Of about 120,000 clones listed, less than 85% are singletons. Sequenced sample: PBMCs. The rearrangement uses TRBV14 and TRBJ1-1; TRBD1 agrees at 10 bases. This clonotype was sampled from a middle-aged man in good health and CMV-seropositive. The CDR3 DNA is TGTGCCAGCAGTCGACAGGGGGCGGGCACTGAAGCTTTCTTT. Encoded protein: CASSRQGAGTEAFF.